The next 30 T cell receptor beta chains were all read from a single sample in a study of T cells in Graves' hyperthyroidism and ophthalmopathy. Amplification of TCR beta CDR3 regions used RNA as the template. In the first-round RT-PCR of the TCR CDR3, the HTBI primer set was used. TCRdb re-derived calls from the multiplex PCR reads in MiXCR, one entry per CDR3 protein. Seen here are fewer than 350,000 distinct CDR3 sequences, approximately 14% observed once, and the top ten hold more than 30%. Sequencing was done on a sample of blood. These receptors all stem from a woman aged 45-59 years with Graves' hyperthyroidism that later progressed to Graves' ophthalmopathy.

The sample holds a few counts of this clonotype. The V gene is TRBV14, the J gene TRBJ1-2; D perhaps matches TRBD1 (6 bases). CDR1 SGHDN and CDR2 FVKESK come from the germline V gene. The V end lost 1 base, the J end lost 5 bases, and 17 bases lay between the germline ends. CDR3 length equals 16 residues. CDR3 loop: CASSQVGRTATYGYTF. CDR3 in DNA: TGTGCCAGCAGCCAAGTAGGTCGGACAGCAACTTATGGCTACACCTTC. The complete variable domain, with remaining parts taken from reference TRBV14 and TRBJ1-2, reads EAGVTQFPSHSVIEKGQTVTLRCDPISGHDNLYWYRRVMGKEIKFLLHFVKESKQDESGMPNNRFLAERTGGTYSTLKVQPAELEDSGVYFCASSQVGRTATYGYTFGSGTRLTVV.

The chain carries TRBV15 and TRBJ1-1, with D unclear. The CDR3 spans 17 residues. Between the trimmed V and J ends, which lost 0 bases and 7 bases, there was a span of 21 bases. Germline V lookup: CDR1 LNHNV, CDR2 YYDKDF (reference sequence). CDR3: CATSRDGMAVTSDEAFF. CDR3 coding DNA: TGTGCCACCAGCAGAGATGGAATGGCGGTGACCAGCGATGAAGCTTTCTTT.

The V call is TRBV12-3 or TRBV12-4, the J call TRBJ2-3; D gene uncertain. The CDR3 sequence is 15 residues long. The V gene lost 6 bases and the J gene lost 1 base, with 14 bases spanning the gap. As DNA, the CDR3 is TGTGCCAGCAGCAACCTATTCTGGGGCACAGATACGCAGTATTTT. This translates into CASSNLFWGTDTQYF.

This clonotype occurred a few times. The CDR3: CASSNSRISGNTIYF. CDR3 DNA sequence: TGTGCCAGCAGTAACTCCCGGATCTCTGGAAACACCATATATTTT. The chain joins TRBV6-1 to TRBJ1-3; D call uncertain. V lost 5 bases and J 0 bases, leaving 11 bases between the germline ends. The CDR3 runs to 15 residues. Germline V gene data show CDR1 as MNHNS and CDR2 as SASEGT.

The chain employs TRBV4-1 and TRBJ2-7; the match to TRBD2 covers 12 bases. CDR3 length: 16 residues. The V gene's germline CDR1 is MGHRA and CDR2 YSYEKL. Germline trimming cut 7 bases from V and 4 bases from J; bases unmatched to any gene: 11. For the CDR3, the DNA is TGCGCCAGCAAGAAGCTAGCGGGAGGGCCCAGTTACGAGCAGTACTTC. The encoded protein is CASKKLAGGPSYEQYF.

This clonotype was counted at least ten times. The chain employs TRBV5-1 and TRBJ2-7; D remains ambiguous. CDR1 and CDR2 (germline): SGHRS, YFSETQ. This CDR3 comprises 14 residues. V lost 1 base and J 0 bases, leaving 8 bases between the germline ends. The DNA of the CDR3 is TGCGCCAGCAGCTTGAAGGGATTCTCCTACGAGCAGTACTTC. The encoded protein is CASSLKGFSYEQYF.

This clonotype was detected ten times or more. This sequence joins TRBV28 and TRBJ1-2, with D possibly being TRBD1 (6 bases). CDR3 size: 11 residues. The V end was cut by 10 bases, the J end by 8 bases, with 14 bases between. The V gene's germline CDR1 is MDHEN and CDR2 SYDVKM. CDR3 sequence: CATEGELGYTF. In DNA form, the CDR3 reads TGTGCCACCGAGGGGGAATTGGGCTACACCTTC.

This clonotype was seen ten or more times. This rearrangement joins TRBV20-1 to TRBJ1-4; 7 nucleotides align to TRBD1. The CDR3 has 12 residues. V lost 7 bases to trimming and J lost 8 bases; unmatched junction nucleotides: 7. Germline assignment: CDR1 DFQATT and CDR2 SNEGSKA (reference sequence). This CDR3 is CSGVRGSEKLFF. The CDR3 DNA follows: TGCAGTGGTGTCAGGGGGAGCGAAAAACTGTTTTTT.

This clonotype was detected many times. V usage is TRBV6-1 and J usage is TRBJ2-7; D perhaps matches TRBD2 (5 bases). Trimming left V 4 bases short and J 2 bases short, with 30 bases between. This CDR3 contains 20 residues. Germline CDR1 and CDR2: MNHNS and SASEGT. CDR3 nucleotides: TGTGCCAGCAGTGCATTACCTTTTGGACCCCCACAGAGGGTCCCCTACGAGCAGTACTTC. Translation: CASSALPFGPPQRVPYEQYF.

CDR3 protein: CASSEAGWRDTEAFF. The CDR3 bases are TGTGCCAGCAGTGAAGCAGGTTGGAGAGACACTGAAGCTTTCTTT. The rearrangement joins TRBV6-1 to TRBJ1-1, with D uncertain. CDR3 length: 15 residues. V was pared by 0 bases and J by 3 bases, with 11 bases between. Germline lookup yields CDR1 MNHNS and CDR2 SASEGT.

This clonotype was seen ten or more times. The chain joins TRBV20-1 to TRBJ2-3; D might be TRBD2 (6 bases). Germline loops: CDR1 DFQATT, CDR2 SNEGSKA (reference sequence). V shed 5 bases and J shed 1 base, with 16 bases lying between them. The CDR3 consists of 15 residues. The CDR3 DNA reads TGCAGTGCTTCGCGACTAGTAACGGGCACAGATACGCAGTATTTT. It yields the protein CSASRLVTGTDTQYF.

This clonotype was seen repeatedly, ten times or more. This chain connects TRBV9 to TRBJ2-5; either TRBD1 or TRBD2 may supply D (6 bases each). Trimming cost V 4 bases and J 2 bases, with 9 bases left between them. Germline CDR1 and CDR2: SGDLS and YYNGEE. The CDR3 loop spans 13 amino acids. CDR3 region: CASSRGGQETQYF. The CDR3 region has the DNA TGTGCCAGCAGCAGAGGGGGGCAAGAGACCCAGTACTTC.

The table lists this clonotype with many counts. The chain recombines TRBV12-3 or TRBV12-4 with TRBJ2-2; possible D gene TRBD2, 6 bases. CDR3 length: 15 residues. The V end was cut by 2 bases, the J end by 0 bases, with 7 bases between. CDR3 loop: CASSLRLANTGELFF. CDR3 nucleotides: TGTGCCAGCAGTTTACGACTAGCGAACACCGGGGAGCTGTTTTTT.

This clonotype appeared a few times. The gene calls are TRBV6-1 and TRBJ1-3; D is unclear. The V gene's germline CDR1 is MNHNS and CDR2 SASEGT. V was clipped by 5 bases and J by 2 bases, with 22 bases between them. CDR3 length equals 18 residues. This CDR3 is CASSYSGLSAEAGNTIYF. DNA for the CDR3: TGTGCCAGCAGTTATTCAGGACTCTCAGCAGAAGCTGGAAACACCATATATTTT.

This clonotype appeared many times. The rearrangement uses TRBV5-5 and TRBJ2-7; perhaps TRBD2 as D (5 bases). Germline values: CDR1 SGHKS, CDR2 YYEKEE (reference sequence). The CDR3 loop spans 13 amino acids. Trimming removed 5 bases from V and 4 bases from J, with 13 bases in between. This CDR3 reads CASRDSSPYEQYF. The CDR3 DNA sequence: TGTGCCAGCAGGGACTCGAGTCCTTACGAGCAGTACTTC.

V usage is TRBV6-9 and J usage is TRBJ2-4, with D possibly TRBD2 on 6 matching bases. V was clipped by 2 bases and J by 2 bases, with 13 bases between them. This CDR3 has 16 amino acids. The germline V gene has CDR1 MNHGY and CDR2 SVAAGI. The CDR3 nucleotides are TGTGCCAGCAGTTATGTCCTGGAGGGAACCAAAAACATTCAGTACTTC. It translates to CASSYVLEGTKNIQYF.

This clonotype came up a few times. The chain has TRBV19 and TRBJ1-5; TRBD1 matches at 9 bases. Germline V gene lookup returns CDR1 LNHDA and CDR2 SQIVND (reference sequence). The CDR3 spans 13 residues. The junction had 7 bases not matched to a gene; V was cut back by 9 bases and J by 7 bases. DNA of the CDR3: TGTGCCAGCGTGGACAGGGGCGCGCAGCCCCAGCATTTT. It specifies CASVDRGAQPQHF.

The chain combines TRBV9 with TRBJ2-3, with D unresolved. Germline CDR1 and CDR2: SGDLS and YYNGEE. V was shortened by 4 bases and J by 1 base, with 16 bases between the two germline ends. CDR3 length equals 16 residues. CDR3 DNA sequence: TGTGCCAGCAGCCAACGTAGGATCCTCCGCACAGATACGCAGTATTTT. Translation gives CASSQRRILRTDTQYF.

At least ten counts were recorded for this clonotype. The chain is built from TRBV11-1 and TRBJ2-2; 9 bases line up with TRBD1. Germline lookup yields CDR1 SGHAT and CDR2 FQDESV (reference sequence). This CDR3 has 15 amino acids. With V trimmed by 5 bases and J by 3 bases, 4 bases remained unmatched. In DNA form, the CDR3 reads TGTGCCAGCAGCGAAGACAGGGGGGACACCGGGGAGCTGTTTTTT. Protein: CASSEDRGDTGELFF. Together with reference TRBV11-1 and TRBJ2-2, the CDR3 gives the full variable domain: EAEVAQSPRYKITEKSQAVAFWCDPISGHATLYWYRQILGQGPELLVQFQDESVVDDSQLPKDRFSAERLKGVDSTLKIQPAELGDSAMYLCASSEDRGDTGELFFGEGSRLTVL.

This clonotype was detected ten times or more. The genes are TRBV29-1 and TRBJ1-1, with D tentatively TRBD1 (5 bases). Germline assignment: CDR1 SQVTM and CDR2 ANQGSEA. V lost 0 bases, J lost 0 bases, and 8 bases lay in between. The CDR3 has 14 residues. DNA for the CDR3: TGCAGCGTTGAAGAGGGGCAGATGAACACTGAAGCTTTCTTT. It codes for CSVEEGQMNTEAFF.

For the CDR3, the DNA is TGTGCCAGCAGCAAAACAGGGACCGCAACTAATGAAAAACTGTTTTTT. Translating it yields CASSKTGTATNEKLFF. The rearrangement links TRBV5-6 to TRBJ1-4, with D perhaps matching TRBD1 (6 bases). Germline CDR1 reads SGHDT; CDR2 reads YYEEEE. This CDR3 comprises 16 residues. V was clipped by 4 bases and J by 0 bases, with 13 bases between them.

The rearrangement uses TRBV7-2 and TRBJ2-7, with a tentative D call TRBD2 (6 bases). Germline assignment: CDR1 SGHTA and CDR2 FQGNSA. With 5 bases removed from V and 5 bases from J, the gap between germline ends came to 16 bases. This CDR3 is 14 amino acids long. The CDR3 loop is CASSQVGTPNEQYF. The DNA of the CDR3 is TGTGCCAGCAGCCAAGTCGGGACTCCCAACGAGCAGTACTTC.

This clonotype was counted at least ten times. The chain recombines TRBV5-1 with TRBJ2-7; D remains ambiguous. The ends were cut back, 4 bases at V and 4 bases at J, with 12 bases in the middle. The CDR3 has 13 amino acids. Germline V gene sequence: CDR1 SGHRS, CDR2 YFSETQ. The CDR3 region has the DNA TGCGCCAGCAGCCCCGAGACTGGGTACGAGCAGTACTTC. Translated: CASSPETGYEQYF.

This chain uses TRBV5-1 with TRBJ1-5; D not certain. The V end was cut by 9 bases, the J end by 0 bases, with 22 bases between. Germline V gene data show CDR1 as SGHRS and CDR2 as YFSETQ. This CDR3 comprises 17 residues. This CDR3 is CAIFGRKCGDSNQPQHF. CDR3 nucleotide sequence: TGCGCCATCTTCGGACGGAAGTGCGGCGATAGCAATCAGCCCCAGCATTTT.

In this sample, this clonotype turned up a few times. V and J are TRBV14 and TRBJ2-1, with TRBD1 matching over 7 bases. The germline CDR1 and CDR2 sequences are SGHDN and FVKESK. This CDR3 is built from 14 residues. After removal of 0 bases from V and 8 bases from J, the junction contained 4 bases not matched to a gene. The CDR3, as DNA: TGTGCCAGCAGCCAAGACACAGGGGAATATGAGCAGTTCTTC. Amino acid sequence: CASSQDTGEYEQFF.

On this clonotype: The junction does not match germline at one end; this may be a read error. CDR3 protein: CASSPGSYYGYAF. For the CDR3, the DNA is TGTGCCAGCAGTCCCGGGTCTTACTATGGCTACGCTTTC. The rearrangement joins TRBV28 to TRBJ1-2, with D hard to call. The germline CDR1 and CDR2 sequences are MDHEN and SYDVKM. The CDR3 has 13 residues.

Only a few counts were recorded for this clonotype. The chain joins TRBV4-1 to TRBJ2-1; TRBD2 matches at 9 bases. This CDR3 is built from 16 residues. CDR1 is MGHRA, CDR2 YSYEKL, per germline. The junction had 11 bases not matched to a gene; V was cut back by 0 bases and J by 11 bases. The DNA for the CDR3 is TGCGCCAGCAGCCAAGATGGCCTAGCGGGGTACTTGAAGCAGTTCTTC. Translated, it gives CASSQDGLAGYLKQFF.

In this sample, this clonotype turned up a few times. Being one base from a much bigger clone, this may be a read error. The chain joins TRBV20-1 to TRBJ2-3; maybe TRBD1 (5 bases). TRBJ1-5 matches the DNA end more closely, so the J call is doubtful. The CDR3 is 17 amino acids. CDR1 and CDR2 from the germline V gene are DFQATT and SNEGSKA (reference sequence). CDR3 nucleotide sequence: TGCAGTGCTAGGCCCCTGGGACTAGCGATTTTCACAGATACGCAGCATTTT. It translates to CSARPLGLAIFTDTQHF.

This clonotype was seen many times. CDR3 region: CASSLRRTWDGYTF. In DNA form, the CDR3 reads TGTGCCAGCAGTTTAAGACGGACATGGGATGGCTACACCTTC. The chain recombines TRBV12-3 or TRBV12-4 with TRBJ1-2; TRBD1 might be the D (5 bases). V lost 2 bases, J lost 6 bases, and 13 bases lay in between. This CDR3 is 14 amino acids long.

This clonotype was found many times. V gene TRBV3-1 combines with J gene TRBJ1-3; 8 bases align to TRBD1. V shed 2 bases and J 0 bases; nucleotides not matched to a gene: 3. This CDR3 has 16 residues. CDR1 is LGHDT and CDR2 is YNNKEL in the germline V gene (reference sequence). The CDR3 bases are TGTGCCAGCAGCCAATGGACAGGGAGCTCTGGAAACACCATATATTTT. Residues: CASSQWTGSSGNTIYF.